The subject of this entry is one T cell receptor (beta chain). The sample belongs to a study of blood T cell repertoires in COVID-19. This CDR3 region has 18 residues. The J segment lost 1 base and the V segment lost 6 bases, leaving 9 bases of the junction unmatched. Germline V gene sequence: CDR1 LGHNA, CDR2 YNFKEQ. The method was immunoSEQ multiplex PCR; TCRdb's version includes in-frame clones alone and lacks a portion of them. Counted here are 300,000 to 400,000 clones, approximately 88% occurring once; the ten biggest clones make up about 2.9%. J is TRBJ2-1 and V is TRBV4-2, with 13 nucleotides matching TRBD2. This clonotype was obtained from a woman aged 25 to 45 with COVID-19, enrolled during active disease. The sample was peripheral blood. The DNA for the CDR3 is TGTGCCAGCAGGCTAACTAGCGGGGGGGCCGTATCCTACAATGAGCAGTTCTTC. Protein sequence: CASRLTSGGAVSYNEQFF.